These 10 T cell receptor beta chains came from one sample sequenced in a study of vaccination effects on CD4 cells after COVID-19. Measured with immunoSEQ multiplex PCR; TCRdb has only the in-frame clones, and not every one. The table lists approximately 30,000 clones, 55% to 70% of them singletons. The ViraFEST assay expanded antigen-specific CD4+ T cells with viral peptide pools before sequencing. Upon completion of about ten days in culture, CD4+ T cells were isolated. The participants, recipients of two vaccine doses, got either BNT162b2 or mRNA-1273. No antigen has been identified for these receptors. The specimen was CD4+ T cells from PBMCs cultured with SARS-CoV-2 spike peptides, collected after COVID-19 vaccination. These receptors all stem from a human donor who received a COVID-19 vaccine.

This rearrangement joins TRBV11-2 to TRBJ2-2; the D is unclear. V was clipped by 9 bases and J by 0 bases, with 8 bases between them. Germline-derived CDR1 and CDR2 are SGHAT and FQNNGV. The CDR3 length is 13 residues. The chain's CDR3 is CASSDSNTGELFF. The CDR3, as DNA: TGTGCCAGTTCCGACTCGAACACCGGGGAGCTGTTTTTT.

This sequence joins TRBV20-1 and TRBJ1-2, with 9 nucleotides matching TRBD1. Germline loops: CDR1 DFQATT, CDR2 SNEGSKA (reference sequence). V dropped 5 bases and J dropped 5; count of bases not matched to a gene: 0. The CDR3 is made up of 11 amino acids. CDR3 nucleotides: TGCAGTGCTGGACAGGGGTATGGCTACACCTTC. This sequence encodes CSAGQGYGYTF.

This rearrangement joins TRBV5-1 to TRBJ2-5; D perhaps matches TRBD1 (5 bases). Deletions cut 0 bases from V and 2 bases from J, with 11 bases between. The CDR3 contains 15 residues. CDR1 is SGHRS and CDR2 is YFSETQ in the germline V gene. CDR3 DNA sequence: TGCGCCAGCAGCTTGGCCGGTAGGGGACAAGAGACCCAGTACTTC. Amino acids: CASSLAGRGQETQYF.

This chain uses TRBV5-4 with TRBJ1-1; D is unclear. The CDR3 is made up of 14 amino acids. V lost 3 bases, J lost 4 bases, and 13 bases lay in between. Germline CDR1 and CDR2: SGHNT and YYREEE (reference sequence). CDR3 nucleotides: TGTGCCAGCAGCTCCCGTTCGGCGGGCACTGAAGCTTTCTTT. Translating gives CASSSRSAGTEAFF.

This clone has only a few counts. The chain links TRBV5-4 to TRBJ1-6, with TRBD1 matching 9 bases. Germline V gene lookup returns CDR1 SGHNT and CDR2 YYREEE (reference sequence). Losses at the gene ends were 5 bases for V and 6 bases for J; bases not matched to a gene: 3. This CDR3 comprises 14 residues. The CDR3 DNA follows: TGTGCCAGCAGGCAGACAGGGGGTAATTCACCCCTCCACTTT. This codes for CASRQTGGNSPLHF.

V is TRBV15 and J is TRBJ2-3; 10 bases align to TRBD2. CDR1 LNHNV and CDR2 YYDKDF come from the germline V gene (reference sequence). The CDR3 runs to 17 residues. V lost 3 bases, J lost 1 base, and 7 bases stayed unmatched. Here the CDR3 reads CATSRRIAGGGTDTQYF. The CDR3 nucleotides read TGTGCCACCAGCAGGAGAATAGCGGGAGGCGGCACAGATACGCAGTATTTT.

This chain links TRBV7-9 with TRBJ2-3, with TRBD1 matching 10 bases. The V gene's germline CDR1 is SEHNR and CDR2 FQNEAQ (reference sequence). The CDR3 is 15 amino acids. With 4 bases clipped from V and 3 bases from J, the junction kept 4 bases outside the gene matches. The CDR3 loop reads CASSSMGQGTDTQYF. The CDR3 coding sequence is TGTGCCAGCAGCTCGATGGGACAGGGGACAGATACGCAGTATTTT.

This chain links TRBV19 with TRBJ1-4; 10 nucleotides line up with TRBD1. Germline-derived CDR1 and CDR2 are LNHDA and SQIVND (reference sequence). Trimming cost V 4 bases and J 14 bases; bases outside gene matches: 13. The CDR3 is made up of 15 amino acids. CDR3 DNA sequence: TGTGCCAGTAGTAGGTCCCGGGACAGGGGTTTACGGCTGTTTTTT. Translating it yields CASSRSRDRGLRLFF.

This clone showed up just once. J is TRBJ2-5 and V is TRBV7-8; D ambiguous. The CDR3 loop spans 14 amino acids. Trimming shortened V by 0 bases and J by 2 bases, and 7 bases separated the two germline ends. Germline V lookup: CDR1 SGHVS, CDR2 FQNEAQ. The CDR3 region is CASSLALGQETQYF. The CDR3 nucleotides read TGTGCCAGCAGCTTAGCGCTAGGACAAGAGACCCAGTACTTC. Full variable domain (missing parts from reference TRBV7-8 and TRBJ2-5): GAGVSQSPRYKVAKRGQDVALRCDPISGHVSLFWYQQALGQGPEFLTYFQNEAQLDKSGLPSDRFFAERPEGSVSTLKIQRTQQEDSAVYLCASSLALGQETQYFGPGTRLLVL.

The rearrangement links TRBV6-4 to TRBJ1-1; D gene ambiguous. The CDR3 consists of 14 residues. CDR1 is MRHNA and CDR2 is SNTAGT in the germline V gene. Trimming pared 4 bases from V and 2 bases from J, leaving 11 bases between. In DNA form, the CDR3 reads TGTGCCAGCAGTGCCTCGTTGGATAACACTGAAGCTTTCTTT. Translating gives CASSASLDNTEAFF.